The next 18 T cell receptor beta chains were all read from a single sample in a study of T cells after posttransplantation cyclophosphamide. Controls had myeloablative marrow grafts with methotrexate and calcineurin inhibitor, sampled at 1 year. TCRdb's table, derived via immunoSEQ multiplex PCR, lists solely in-frame clones and lacks some. Of several thousand clones in the sample, about four fifths were seen once. The material sequenced was PBMCs, taken after an allogeneic stem cell transplant with a calcineurin inhibitor and methotrexate. These receptors all come from a male patient aged 40 to 50 who received an allogeneic stem cell transplant from an unrelated donor, was CMV-positive, and had chronic GVHD only. Some T cells may be graft donor cells.

CDR3 nucleotide sequence: TGTGCCAGCAGCTTGGGAAGTTCGGGTCACTATGGCTACACCTTC. As protein: CASSLGSSGHYGYTF. The chain employs TRBV5-6 and TRBJ1-2; D uncertain. This CDR3 region has 15 residues. V lost 0 bases, J lost 3 bases, and 12 bases lay in between. Germline lookup yields CDR1 SGHDT and CDR2 YYEEEE.

The chain is built from TRBV7-6 and TRBJ2-7; 7 bases match TRBD1. The CDR3 is made up of 15 amino acids. Trimming cost V 1 base and J 9 bases; bases outside gene matches: 12. The germline CDR1 and CDR2 sequences are SGHVS and FNYEAQ. The chain's CDR3 is CASSLGLQGQGRQYF. CDR3 nucleotide sequence: TGTGCCAGCAGCTTAGGCTTACAGGGGCAGGGGCGGCAGTACTTC.

The chain links TRBV5-6 to TRBJ2-3, with TRBD1 matching over 8 bases. The trim removed 3 bases at V and 2 bases at J, leaving 5 bases unmatched. Per the germline V gene, CDR1 is SGHDT and CDR2 is YYEEEE. This CDR3 is built from 15 residues. The DNA for the CDR3 is TGTGCCAGCAGCTCCGGGACAGGTTCCACAGATACGCAGTATTTT. As protein: CASSSGTGSTDTQYF.

Only a few counts were recorded for this clone. This chain uses TRBV5-5 with TRBJ1-2, with 7 bases identical to TRBD1. The trim removed 5 bases at V and 0 bases at J, leaving 7 bases unmatched. The CDR3 contains 15 residues. Germline CDR1 reads SGHKS; CDR2 reads YYEKEE (reference sequence). The CDR3 nucleotides read TGTGCCAGCAGTAAGGGACAGACAGCTAACTATGGCTACACCTTC. Protein: CASSKGQTANYGYTF.

The chain carries TRBV5-6 and TRBJ1-1, with 8 bases identical to TRBD1. V lost 4 bases, J lost 8 bases, and 10 bases stayed unmatched. This CDR3 is 14 amino acids long. Germline CDR1 and CDR2: SGHDT and YYEEEE. CDR3 amino acids: CASSPTQRTGEAFF. The CDR3 DNA follows: TGTGCCAGCAGCCCCACTCAGCGGACAGGGGAAGCTTTCTTT.

The chain links TRBV6-1 to TRBJ2-7, with 7 bases fitting TRBD2. Germline V gives CDR1 MNHNS, CDR2 SASEGT. The trim removed 0 bases at V and 12 bases at J, leaving 14 bases unmatched. The CDR3 covers 15 residues. CDR3 coding DNA: TGTGCCAGCAGTGAAGCGCAGGGTAGCGGGTCCCCTTGGTACTTC. Amino acids: CASSEAQGSGSPWYF.

V and J are TRBV19 and TRBJ2-7; 10 bases map to TRBD1. Trimming cost V 6 bases and J 4 bases; bases outside gene matches: 9. Germline V CDR1 and CDR2: LNHDA, SQIVND (reference sequence). The CDR3 has 15 amino acids. This chain's CDR3 is CASSLDWDRGYEQYF. The CDR3 coding sequence is TGTGCCAGTAGCCTGGACTGGGACAGGGGATACGAGCAGTACTTC. Full variable domain (outside the CDR3, taken from reference TRBV19 and TRBJ2-7): DGGITQSPKYLFRKEGQNVTLSCEQNLNHDAMYWYRQDPGQGLRLIYYSQIVNDFQKGDIAEGYSVSREKKESFPLTVTSAQKNPTAFYLCASSLDWDRGYEQYFGPGTRLTVT.

The chain employs TRBV6-1 and TRBJ2-7; 10 nucleotides agree with TRBD2. The trim removed 7 bases at V and 1 base at J, leaving 7 bases unmatched. Germline-derived CDR1 and CDR2 are MNHNS and SASEGT. This CDR3 is built from 15 residues. The CDR3, as DNA: TGTGCCAGCAACAGCGGGAGGGCCCTTTCCTACGAGCAGTACTTC. It codes for CASNSGRALSYEQYF.

This clone was recorded only once. V and J are TRBV4-2 and TRBJ1-2; D is perhaps TRBD1 (6 bases). This CDR3 is 17 amino acids long. Germline V gene lookup returns CDR1 LGHNA and CDR2 YNFKEQ. V was cut by 0 bases and J by 2 bases, with 16 bases left in between. The CDR3 here is CASSQEVMAGANYGYTF. CDR3 DNA sequence: TGTGCCAGCAGCCAAGAAGTTATGGCAGGGGCCAACTATGGCTACACCTTC.

V usage is TRBV11-3 and J usage is TRBJ2-1, with 9 bases identical to TRBD2. The germline gives CDR1 SGHNT, CDR2 YENEEA. The CDR3 runs 15 residues. The V gene end was trimmed by 0 bases and the J gene end by 14 bases; junction bases not matched to a gene: 11. The CDR3 DNA follows: TGTGCCAGCAGCTTAGAGGGGGGTGAAGCGGGAGGAAAGTTCTTC. Protein sequence: CASSLEGGEAGGKFF.

The chain employs TRBV4-1 and TRBJ2-5; D is possibly TRBD2 (7 bases). V was trimmed by 0 bases and J by 4 bases, leaving 12 bases between them. CDR3 size: 15 residues. Germline CDR1 reads MGHRA; CDR2 reads YSYEKL. In DNA form, the CDR3 reads TGCGCCAGCAGCCAAGAGGGGGGGCTAGGAGAGACCCAGTACTTC. Translation gives CASSQEGGLGETQYF.

The CDR3 DNA follows: TGCACCAGCAGCCAAAGAGAGGACAGGGGGGCTTTCTTT. Residues: CTSSQREDRGAFF. This chain uses TRBV1 with TRBJ1-1; TRBD1 is the table's D call and was not checked against the DNA. TRBV1 is a recognized pseudogene. The CDR3 has 13 amino acids.

This rearrangement joins TRBV7-2 to TRBJ1-4; D remains unclear. Trimming took 4 bases from V and 5 from J, leaving 11 bases between them. This CDR3 has 14 amino acids. CDR1 is SGHTA and CDR2 is FQGNSA in the germline V gene. The CDR3 nucleotides are TGTGCCAGCAGCTCTAGGACGGGGAATGAAAAACTGTTTTTT. Its translation: CASSSRTGNEKLFF.

The chain recombines TRBV19 with TRBJ1-5, with 8 bases aligning to TRBD1. V was pared by 3 bases and J by 4 bases, with 2 bases of the junction left unmatched. CDR3 length equals 14 residues. Germline assignment: CDR1 LNHDA and CDR2 SQIVND (reference sequence). CDR3 sequence (DNA): TGTGCCAGTAGTATCCGGGACAGGAATCAGCCCCAGCATTTT. It translates to CASSIRDRNQPQHF.

The gene calls are TRBV15 and TRBJ2-5; 8 bases are a match to TRBD1. Gene TRBJ2-7 matches the end of the DNA better, so the J call may be wrong. Germline CDR1 is LNHNV and CDR2 is YYDKDF (reference sequence). The CDR3 runs 14 residues. The DNA of the CDR3 is TGTGCCACCAGCAGAGGACAGGGGCGGGACGAGCAGTACTTC. It is translated as CATSRGQGRDEQYF.

This sequence joins TRBV29-1 and TRBJ1-1; D remains ambiguous. CDR1 is SQVTM, CDR2 ANQGSEA, per germline. Deletions cut 1 base from V and 6 bases from J, with 12 bases between. The CDR3 covers 13 residues. CDR3 bases: TGCAGCGTTGAAGCCGGAGGGATGCCTGAAGCTTTCTTT. Its protein product is CSVEAGGMPEAFF.

Turning to this clone: The CDR3 carries no conserved terminal phenylalanine or tryptophan, so it likely arises from a read error. V usage is TRBV29-1 and J usage is TRBJ2-3; D perhaps matches TRBD1 (5 bases). CDR1 is SQVTM, CDR2 ANQGSEA, per germline. The CDR3 spans 12 residues. Trimming pared 3 bases from V and 3 bases from J, leaving 7 bases between. The CDR3 nucleotides read TGCAGCGTTGAGTCAGGGACAGATACGCAGTATGTT. Translation gives CSVESGTDTQYV.

This chain links TRBV5-5 with TRBJ1-1; 7 bases map to TRBD1. Germline trimming cut 1 base from V and 4 bases from J; bases unmatched to any gene: 4. The CDR3 is 14 residues long. CDR1 and CDR2 from the germline V gene are SGHKS and YYEKEE (reference sequence). The CDR3 coding sequence is TGTGCCAGCAGCTTGTCTCCAGGGGGCACTGAAGCTTTCTTT. This sequence encodes CASSLSPGGTEAFF.